The 13 T cell receptor beta chains presented below share a single source sample, sequenced in a study of T cells after yellow fever vaccination. One entry per CDR3 protein, called by TCRdb with MiXCR from the 5' RACE reads. The repertoire holds 350,000 to 550,000 distinct CDR3 sequences, with under 20% as singletons. The sequencing here drew on PBMCs, taken before the yellow fever booster vaccination. Receptor source: a man aged 18 to 29 who received the YFV17D yellow fever vaccine.

A few counts support this clonotype. The chain joins TRBV6-5 to TRBJ2-2; 11 nucleotides align to TRBD2. The length of the CDR3 is 17 residues. V shed 0 bases, J shed 3 bases, and the junction held 3 bases outside the gene matches. From germline, CDR1 is MNHEY and CDR2 SVGAGI. DNA for the CDR3: TGTGCCAGCAGTTACTCACTAGCGGGGGCCGACACCGGGGAGCTGTTTTTT. Translating gives CASSYSLAGADTGELFF.

The table lists this clonotype with many counts. The chain's CDR3 is CASSLSRASGGSEQFF. CDR3 bases: TGTGCCAGCAGCTTGTCACGAGCTAGCGGGGGTTCTGAGCAGTTCTTC. The chain links TRBV7-2 to TRBJ2-1; 10 bases match TRBD2. The CDR3 is 16 residues long. Germline V gene sequence: CDR1 SGHTA, CDR2 FQGNSA. The V segment lost 3 bases and the J segment 9 bases; nucleotides outside the gene matches: 11. The full variable domain, its missing parts supplied by reference TRBV7-2 and TRBJ2-1, is GAGVSQSPSNKVTEKGKDVELRCDPISGHTALYWYRQSLGQGLEFLIYFQGNSAPDKSGLPSDRFSAERTGGSVSTLTIQRTQQEDSAVYLCASSLSRASGGSEQFFGPGTRLTVL.

CDR3 DNA: TGTGCCAGCAGCCTTCTCAGGGAGGGCAATGAGCAGTTCTTC. Its translation is CASSLLREGNEQFF. The chain recombines TRBV7-6 with TRBJ2-1; 7 bases fit TRBD2. J lost 6 bases, V lost 5 bases, and 7 bases had no gene match. The CDR3 contains 14 residues. CDR1 and CDR2 from the germline V gene are SGHVS and FNYEAQ. The whole variable domain, filled in from reference TRBV7-6 and TRBJ2-1, reads GAGVSQSPRYKVTKRGQDVALRCDPISGHVSLYWYRQALGQGPEFLTYFNYEAQQDKSGLPNDRFSAERPEGSISTLTIQRTEQRDSAMYRCASSLLREGNEQFFGPGTRLTVL.

The chain combines TRBV5-1 with TRBJ1-1, with a weak D call TRBD1 (5 bases). Germline loops: CDR1 SGHRS, CDR2 YFSETQ. V was pared by 1 base and J by 3 bases, with 10 bases between. The CDR3 has 14 residues. The CDR3 sequence: CASSLLGVDTEAFF. In DNA form, the CDR3 reads TGCGCCAGCAGCTTGCTAGGGGTCGACACTGAAGCTTTCTTT.

This clonotype was detected only a few times. An end of the junction does not agree with germline; a read error may underlie this. The V gene is TRBV6-1, the J gene TRBJ1-5; D not resolved. The CDR3 is 11 residues long. Per germline, CDR1 MNHNS and CDR2 SASEGT. The CDR3 DNA reads as TGTGCCAGCAGAGAAGATCAGCCCCAGCATTTT. The encoded protein is CASREDQPQHF.

This clonotype was picked up a small number of times. J is TRBJ2-1 and V is TRBV29-1, with TRBD2 matching 9 bases. Germline V gene sequence: CDR1 SQVTM, CDR2 ANQGSEA. This CDR3 region has 14 residues. V gave up 7 bases and J gave up 9 bases; unmatched junction bases: 13. This chain's CDR3 is CSALMASGAPEQFF. As DNA, the CDR3 is TGCAGCGCCCTGATGGCTAGCGGGGCGCCTGAGCAGTTCTTC.

This clonotype was counted at least ten times. The chain has TRBV9 and TRBJ2-2, with 7 bases lining up with TRBD2. In germline, CDR1 is SGDLS, CDR2 YYNGEE. There are 15 residues in the CDR3. J lost 6 bases, V lost 2 bases, and 7 bases had no gene match. The CDR3: CASSVGGTQAGELFF. In DNA form, the CDR3 reads TGTGCCAGCAGCGTCGGGGGGACTCAAGCCGGGGAGCTGTTTTTT.

This clonotype was detected a few times. The CDR3 spells CASSQDKADTQYF. Here the CDR3 DNA reads TGCGCCAGCAGCCAAGATAAGGCTGATACGCAGTATTTT. V usage is TRBV4-3 and J usage is TRBJ2-3; D is ambiguous. Between the trimmed V and J ends, which lost 0 bases and 6 bases, there was a span of 7 bases. The CDR3 extends over 13 amino acids. CDR1 and CDR2 (germline): LGHNA, YSLEER.

This clonotype has just a few counts. The V and J genes are TRBV5-1 and TRBJ1-2, with no clear D. Trimming pared 4 bases from V and 8 bases from J, leaving 18 bases between. CDR3 length equals 14 residues. Germline V gives CDR1 SGHRS, CDR2 YFSETQ. The CDR3 is CASSPPKAGRGYTF. CDR3 coding DNA: TGCGCCAGCAGCCCCCCGAAGGCGGGTCGAGGCTACACCTTC. Filled out from reference TRBV5-1 and TRBJ1-2, the complete variable domain reads KAGVTQTPRYLIKTRGQQVTLSCSPISGHRSVSWYQQTPGQGLQFLFEYFSETQRNKGNFPGRFSGRQFSNSRSEMNVSTLELGDSALYLCASSPPKAGRGYTFGSGTRLTVV.

The chain uses TRBV29-1 and TRBJ2-2, with D perhaps matching TRBD1 (5 bases). The V gene's germline CDR1 is SQVTM and CDR2 ANQGSEA. This CDR3 contains 14 residues. Trimming removed 7 bases at V and 0 bases at J, with 12 bases between. CDR3 DNA sequence: TGCAGCGCGGATACAGGTCCGAACACCGGGGAGCTGTTTTTT. Encoded protein: CSADTGPNTGELFF.

The CDR3 region has the DNA TGCGCCAGCAGCTCTCTGCCAGCGGGCTCTACCTCCTACAATGAGCAGTTCTTC. It encodes CASSSLPAGSTSYNEQFF. This sequence joins TRBV4-3 and TRBJ2-1; maybe TRBD2 (6 bases). V gave up 5 bases and J gave up 0 bases, with 20 bases separating them. Per the germline V gene, CDR1 is LGHNA and CDR2 is YSLEER. CDR3 length: 18 amino acids.

The V gene is TRBV10-2, the J gene TRBJ2-3, with D perhaps matching TRBD2 (6 bases). CDR1 and CDR2 from the germline V gene are WSHSY and SAAADI. There are 14 residues in the CDR3. V was clipped by 1 base and J by 3 bases, with 8 bases between them. The CDR3 spells CASSELAATDTQYF. CDR3 in DNA: TGCGCCAGCAGTGAGTTAGCGGCGACAGATACGCAGTATTTT.

CDR3 sequence: CSARGRAGHGYTF. The CDR3 DNA reads as TGCAGTGCTAGAGGGAGGGCAGGGCACGGCTACACCTTC. This chain joins TRBV20-1 and TRBJ1-2, with D possibly matching TRBD1 (5 bases). Trimming took 1 base from V and 8 from J, leaving 14 bases between them. The CDR3 is 13 amino acids. Germline CDR1 DFQATT, CDR2 SNEGSKA (reference sequence).